The clone carrying this TCR beta chain was recorded once. This record comes from a study of PD-L1 blockade in urothelial cancer. Study in general: The authors examined blood 3 weeks (second dose) and 6 weeks after treatment start.

Synthetically made TCR analog templates were put into each PCR as spikes. The assay was immunoSEQ multiplex PCR, and TCRdb's table has in-frame clones only and misses some. The data hold about 120,000 clones, with approximately 90% observed a single time. The V gene end was trimmed by 1 base and the J gene end by 8 bases; junction bases not matched to a gene: 11. Germline values: CDR1 SGHTA, CDR2 FQGNSA. The CDR3 is made up of 16 amino acids. Time point here: peripheral blood 6 weeks after treatment start. The sequences come from PBMCs, collected around atezolizumab (anti-PD-L1) treatment. The chain combines TRBV7-2 with TRBJ1-5; 7 bases are a match to TRBD1. This receptor was identified in a man between 60 and 75 years old with urothelial cancer. CDR3 protein: CASSLGKTGILEPQHF. CDR3 coding DNA: TGTGCCAGCAGCTTAGGGAAGACAGGGATTCTAGAGCCCCAGCATTTT.